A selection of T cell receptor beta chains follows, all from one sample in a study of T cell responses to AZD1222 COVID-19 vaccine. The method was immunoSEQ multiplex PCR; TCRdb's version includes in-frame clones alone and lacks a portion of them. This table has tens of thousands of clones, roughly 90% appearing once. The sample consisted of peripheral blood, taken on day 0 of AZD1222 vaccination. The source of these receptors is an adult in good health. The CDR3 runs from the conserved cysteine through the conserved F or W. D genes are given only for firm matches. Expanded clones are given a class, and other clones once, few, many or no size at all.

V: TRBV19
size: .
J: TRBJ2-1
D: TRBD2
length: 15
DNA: TGTGCCAGTAGTATTACGGCGGGAGAGTACAATGAGCAGTTCTTC
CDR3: CASSITAGEYNEQFF

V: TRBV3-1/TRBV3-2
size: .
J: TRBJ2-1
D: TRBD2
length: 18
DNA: TGTGCCAGCAGCAACTACTGGAGTAGCGGGGGGGTGTACAATGAGCAGTTCTTC
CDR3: CASSNYWSSGGVYNEQFF

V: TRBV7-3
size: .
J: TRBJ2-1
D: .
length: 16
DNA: TGTGCCAGCAGCCCCCAGGGCGGTAGCTCCTACAATGAGCAGTTCTTC
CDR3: CASSPQGGSSYNEQFF

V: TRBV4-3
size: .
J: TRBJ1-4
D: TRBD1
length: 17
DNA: TGCGCCAGCAGCCAAGTTGGTCCTGACAGGGGAGGCGAAAAACTGTTTTTT
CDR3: CASSQVGPDRGGEKLFF

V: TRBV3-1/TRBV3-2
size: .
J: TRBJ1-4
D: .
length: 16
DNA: TGTGCCAGCAGCCAATTCGTCCCAGGAGGGAATGAAAAACTGTTTTTT
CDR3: CASSQFVPGGNEKLFF

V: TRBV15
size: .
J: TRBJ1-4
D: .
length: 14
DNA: TGTGCCACCAGCAGAGGCCAGGGAAATGAAAAACTGTTTTTT
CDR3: CATSRGQGNEKLFF

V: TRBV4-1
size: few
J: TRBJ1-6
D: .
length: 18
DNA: TGCGCCAGCAGCCAAGAGGTACCAGAAGGACTGATTAATTCACCCCTCCACTTT
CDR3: CASSQEVPEGLINSPLHF

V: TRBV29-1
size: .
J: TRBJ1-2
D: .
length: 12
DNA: TGCAGCGTGGACATCACAGGGAGCGGCTACACCTTC
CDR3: CSVDITGSGYTF

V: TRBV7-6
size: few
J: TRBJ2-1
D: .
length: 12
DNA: TGTGCCAGCAGCCACGCGGGGAATGAGCAGTTCTTC
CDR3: CASSHAGNEQFF

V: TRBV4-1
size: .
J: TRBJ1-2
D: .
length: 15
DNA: TGCGCCAGCAGCCCGAATGACCGCGATGGTAGGGGCTACACCTTC
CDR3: CASSPNDRDGRGYTF

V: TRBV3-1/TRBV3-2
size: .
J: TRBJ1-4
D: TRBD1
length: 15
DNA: TGTGCCAGCAGCCAAGCATCAGGGGGGAGTGAAAAACTGTTTTTT
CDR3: CASSQASGGSEKLFF

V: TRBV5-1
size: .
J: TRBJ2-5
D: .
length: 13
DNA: TGCGCCAGCAGCTATAGCAGGGCGGAGACCCAGTACTTC
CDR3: CASSYSRAETQYF

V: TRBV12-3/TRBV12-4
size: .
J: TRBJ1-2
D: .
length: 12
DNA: TGTGCCAGCAGTTTAGCAGGAGATGGCTACACCTTC
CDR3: CASSLAGDGYTF